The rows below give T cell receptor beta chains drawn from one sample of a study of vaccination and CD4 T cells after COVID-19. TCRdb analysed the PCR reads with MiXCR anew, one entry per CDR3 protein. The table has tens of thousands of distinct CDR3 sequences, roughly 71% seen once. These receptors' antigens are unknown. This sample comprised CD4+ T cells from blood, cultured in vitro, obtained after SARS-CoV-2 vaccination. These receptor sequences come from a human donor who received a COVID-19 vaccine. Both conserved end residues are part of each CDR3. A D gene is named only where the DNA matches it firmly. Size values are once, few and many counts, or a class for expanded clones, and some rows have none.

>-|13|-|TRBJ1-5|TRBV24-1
TGTGCCACCAGTGATTATGGTTACCAGCCCCAGCATTTT
CATSDYGYQPQHF
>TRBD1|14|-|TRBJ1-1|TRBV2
TGTGCCAGCCGCCGGGACAGGATTAACACTGAAGCTTTCTTT
CASRRDRINTEAFF
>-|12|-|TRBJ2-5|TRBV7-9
TGTGCCAGCAGCCCTGCTGGAGAGACCCAGTACTTC
CASSPAGETQYF
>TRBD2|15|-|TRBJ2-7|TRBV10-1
TGCGCCAGCAGTGAGTCGGTTAGCGGGGGTTACGAGCAGTACTTC
CASSESVSGGYEQYF
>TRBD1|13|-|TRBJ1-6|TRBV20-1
TGCAGTGCTATGGGACAGGGGGACTCACCCCTCCACTTT
CSAMGQGDSPLHF
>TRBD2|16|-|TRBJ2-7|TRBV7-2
TGTGCCAGCAGCTTAGGGGGAGCGGGGTCCTCATACGAGCAGTACTTC
CASSLGGAGSSYEQYF
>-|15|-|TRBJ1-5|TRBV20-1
TGCAGTGCCCGAGCGCCGGGGAGGGACAATCAGCCCCAGCATTTT
CSARAPGRDNQPQHF
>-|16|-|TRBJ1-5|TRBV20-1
TGCAGTGCCCGGGATGGTAGGGGTTATAGCAATCAGCCCCAGCATTTT
CSARDGRGYSNQPQHF
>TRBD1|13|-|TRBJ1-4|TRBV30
TGTGCCTGGACGACAGGGGAAGAGGAAAAACTGTTTTTT
CAWTTGEEEKLFF
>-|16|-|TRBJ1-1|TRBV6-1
TGTGCCAGCAGCCCCAGGGCCAAGCCAACAAACACTGAAGCTTTCTTT
CASSPRAKPTNTEAFF
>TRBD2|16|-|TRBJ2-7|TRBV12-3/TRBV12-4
TGTGCCAGCACCCTAGGACTAGCGGACCTTTTCGACGAGCAGTACTTC
CASTLGLADLFDEQYF
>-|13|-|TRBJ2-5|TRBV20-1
TGCAGTGCTCCGAGAGGGGATGGGTCCGGCCAGTACTTC
CSAPRGDGSGQYF
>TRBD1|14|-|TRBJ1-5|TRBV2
TGTGCCAGCAGGCCGAGGACAGGGGGACTCAATCTGTATTTT
CASRPRTGGLNLYF
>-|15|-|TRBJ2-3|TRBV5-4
TGTGCCAGCAGCTTGAGGGGGGGCCGGGCAGATACGCAGTATTTT
CASSLRGGRADTQYF
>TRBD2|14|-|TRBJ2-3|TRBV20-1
TGCAGTGCCCTTAGCGGGGCAAACACAGATACGCAGTATTTT
CSALSGANTDTQYF
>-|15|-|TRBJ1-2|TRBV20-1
TGCAGTGCTAGAGCCCTCCGAACTACTAACTATGGCTACACCTTC
CSARALRTTNYGYTF
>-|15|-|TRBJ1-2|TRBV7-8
TGTGCCAGCAGCCCAAGTGGGGCGAGGATTGGGGGCTACACCTTC
CASSPSGARIGGYTF
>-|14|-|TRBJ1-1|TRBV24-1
TGTGCCACCCGTCGAGGCGGGGGGAACACTGAAGCTTTCTTT
CATRRGGGNTEAFF
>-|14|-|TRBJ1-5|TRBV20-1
TGCAGTGCTCGTGGGGGGTATAGCAATCAGCCCCAGCATTTT
CSARGGYSNQPQHF
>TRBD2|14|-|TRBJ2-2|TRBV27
TGTGCCAGCCGGACTAGCGGGGCCCGGAGGGAGCTGTTTTTT
CASRTSGARRELFF
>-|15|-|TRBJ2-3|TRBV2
TGTGCCAGCAGTTTGCGCGAAGGCTTTGCAGATACGCAGTATTTT
CASSLREGFADTQYF
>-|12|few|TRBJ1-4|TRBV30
TGTGCCTGGAGCGCCTCGAGCGAAAAACTGTTTTTT
CAWSASSEKLFF
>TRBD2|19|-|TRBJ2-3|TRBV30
TGTGCCTGGAGTCGGTCCTTACTAGCGGGGGGCCGGAGCACAGATACGCAGTATTTT
CAWSRSLLAGGRSTDTQYF
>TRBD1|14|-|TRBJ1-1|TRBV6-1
TGTGCCAGCACCTTCGGACAGGGTAGCACTGAAGCTTTCTTT
CASTFGQGSTEAFF
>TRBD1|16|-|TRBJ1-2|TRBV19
TGTGCCAGTACTGACCTCGGGACAGGGGGCCTCTATGGCTACACCTTC
CASTDLGTGGLYGYTF
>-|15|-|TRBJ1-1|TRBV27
TGTGCCAGCAGCCTCCTAGGAGAGTTGAACACTGAAGCTTTCTTT
CASSLLGELNTEAFF
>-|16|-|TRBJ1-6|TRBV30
TGTGCCTGGAGTGTACGGGGCGGGGGCCCTAATTCACCCCTCCACTTT
CAWSVRGGGPNSPLHF
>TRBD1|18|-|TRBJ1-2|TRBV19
TGTGCCAGTAGTGATTACAGACAGGGCCGAAAAACTAACTATGGCTACACCTTC
CASSDYRQGRKTNYGYTF
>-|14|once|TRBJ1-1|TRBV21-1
TGTGCCAGCAGCATTGAATCAGTCGACACTGAAGCTTTCTTT
CASSIESVDTEAFF
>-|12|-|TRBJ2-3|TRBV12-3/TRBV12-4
TGTGCCAGCAGTTTCCGCACAGATACGCAGTATTTT
CASSFRTDTQYF
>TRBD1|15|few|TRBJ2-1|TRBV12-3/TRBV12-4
TGTGCCAGCAGTTCACGGACAGGGAGGAGCAATGAGCAGTTCTTC
CASSSRTGRSNEQFF
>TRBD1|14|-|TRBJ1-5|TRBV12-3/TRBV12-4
TGTGCCAGCACCAGCACGACAGGGGCCCAGCCCCAGCATTTT
CASTSTTGAQPQHF
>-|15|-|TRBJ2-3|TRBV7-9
TGTGCCACCAGGGGGGTGGGGACAGGCACAGATACGCAGTATTTT
CATRGVGTGTDTQYF
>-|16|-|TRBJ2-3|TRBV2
TGTGCCAGCAGGAGGACGGGACTGGAAAACACAGATACGCAGTATTTT
CASRRTGLENTDTQYF
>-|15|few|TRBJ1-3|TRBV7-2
TGTGCCAGCAGCTCAGACCCGGAGGGTGGAAACACCATATATTTT
CASSSDPEGGNTIYF
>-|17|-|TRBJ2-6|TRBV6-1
TGTGCCAGCAGTATCCGGGCAGCGCGCTCTGGGGCCAACGTCCTGACTTTC
CASSIRAARSGANVLTF
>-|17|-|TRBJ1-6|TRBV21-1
TGTGCCAGCAGCATATACAGGGATTTCTCCTATAATTCACCCCTCCACTTT
CASSIYRDFSYNSPLHF
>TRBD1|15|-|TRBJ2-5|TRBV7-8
TGTGCCAGCAGCTTAGCCGGGACAGGACAAGAGACCCAGTACTTC
CASSLAGTGQETQYF
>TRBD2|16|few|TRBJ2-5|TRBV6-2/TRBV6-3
TGTGCCAGCAGTTACTCGAAAGCGGGGTACCAAGAGACCCAGTACTTC
CASSYSKAGYQETQYF
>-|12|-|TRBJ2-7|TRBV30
TGTGCCTGGAGTGAAGCCTACTACGAGCAGTACTTC
CAWSEAYYEQYF
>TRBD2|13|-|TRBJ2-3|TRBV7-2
TGTGCCAGCAGCTTAGTTCCTAGCGGGGCGCAGTATTTT
CASSLVPSGAQYF
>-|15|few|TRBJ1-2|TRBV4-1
TGCGCCAGCAGCCGGACAGTCGGAGCTAACTATGGCTACACCTTC
CASSRTVGANYGYTF
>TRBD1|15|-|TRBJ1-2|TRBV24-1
TGTGCCACCAGTGCCAAAGGGCAGGGGGGAGATGGCTACACCTTC
CATSAKGQGGDGYTF